Following are 18 T cell receptor beta chains from one sample sequenced in a study of CD8 T cells in Susac syndrome. When the RNA was reverse transcribed, random hexamers were used with an input of roughly 0.45 to 1 ug. TCRdb reprocessed the immunoSEQ multiplex PCR reads with MiXCR, giving one entry per CDR3 protein. The repertoire holds 150,000 to 200,000 distinct CDR3 sequences, with roughly 90% as singletons. The sample taken for sequencing was CD4+ T cells from PBMCs. The source of these receptors is a human donor with Susac syndrome.

The chain recombines TRBV7-8 with TRBJ2-1; D possibly corresponds to TRBD1 (5 bases). V shed 1 base and J shed 6 bases, with 13 bases lying between them. CDR3 length equals 15 residues. Looked up from germline, CDR1 is SGHVS and CDR2 is FQNEAQ. Written as DNA, the CDR3 is TGTGCCAGCAGCTTAGTGACAGTCGTGGGCAATGAGCAGTTCTTC. Residues: CASSLVTVVGNEQFF.

V and J are TRBV16 and TRBJ2-2; possible D gene TRBD1, 5 bases. Per the germline V gene, CDR1 is KGHSY and CDR2 is FQNENV. The CDR3 extends over 13 amino acids. The V end lost 0 bases, the J end lost 7 bases, and 6 bases lay between the germline ends. The CDR3 region has the DNA TGTGCCAGCAGCCAATCCAGGGACGGGGAGCTGTTTTTT. It yields the protein CASSQSRDGELFF.

This clonotype is a singleton in its sample. This chain links TRBV6-1 with TRBJ2-3; TRBD2 agrees at 9 bases. The CDR3 totals 15 residues. The V gene end was trimmed by 6 bases and the J gene end by 0 bases; junction bases not matched to a gene: 4. Germline lookup yields CDR1 MNHNS and CDR2 SASEGT. Here the CDR3 reads CASSRLAASTDTQYF. In nucleotides, the CDR3 is TGTGCCAGCAGCCGACTAGCGGCTAGCACAGATACGCAGTATTTT.

The gene calls are TRBV12-3 or TRBV12-4 and TRBJ2-7; TRBD1 is a possible D gene (6 bases). The V gene lost 5 bases and the J gene lost 7 bases, with 18 bases spanning the gap. The CDR3 extends over 14 amino acids. CDR3 nucleotide sequence: TGTGCCAGCAGTACACGGACAGAGGGGCAGGAGCAGTACTTC. Translated: CASSTRTEGQEQYF.

This rearrangement joins TRBV20-1 to TRBJ1-4; D unresolved. The CDR3 is made up of 13 amino acids. V was shortened by 4 bases and J by 5 bases, with 11 bases between the two germline ends. CDR1 is DFQATT and CDR2 is SNEGSKA in the germline V gene (reference sequence). The CDR3 loop is CSAMGLGNEKLFF. The CDR3 DNA follows: TGCAGTGCTATGGGCCTTGGAAATGAAAAACTGTTTTTT.

The chain is built from TRBV6-5 and TRBJ2-1; TRBD1 aligns across 7 bases. CDR3 size: 14 residues. The V and J ends lost 7 bases and 2 bases, in that order; junction bases with no gene match: 5. Germline V gene lookup returns CDR1 MNHEY and CDR2 SVGAGI. The CDR3 coding sequence is TGTGCCAGCACCAGGGGGAGTCCCTACAATGAGCAGTTCTTC. It encodes CASTRGSPYNEQFF.

The chain combines TRBV19 with TRBJ2-7, with D perhaps matching TRBD2 (5 bases). The CDR3 sequence is 14 residues long. Germline CDR1 and CDR2: LNHDA and SQIVND (reference sequence). Trimming stripped 5 bases from V and 7 bases from J, with 18 bases between. CDR3 nucleotide sequence: TGTGCCAGTAGTCTCTCGGACTCCGTTGGGGAGCAGTACTTC. It encodes CASSLSDSVGEQYF.

The chain recombines TRBV7-9 with TRBJ1-4, with D possibly matching TRBD1 (5 bases). Germline loops: CDR1 SEHNR, CDR2 FQNEAQ (reference sequence). The CDR3 extends over 13 amino acids. V dropped 4 bases and J dropped 5 bases, with 8 bases sitting between them. DNA of the CDR3: TGTGCCAGCAGCTCAGGGCTGAATGAAAAACTGTTTTTT. Encoded protein: CASSSGLNEKLFF.

V and J are TRBV28 and TRBJ2-1, with 7 bases aligning to TRBD1. CDR1 MDHEN and CDR2 SYDVKM come from the germline V gene. There are 14 residues in the CDR3. J gave up 7 bases and V 7 bases, and 10 bases lay outside the gene matches. This chain's CDR3 is CASTLGQAYNEQFF. The CDR3 DNA reads TGTGCCAGCACTCTAGGACAGGCTTATAATGAGCAGTTCTTC.

The chain is built from TRBV5-4 and TRBJ1-5; a weak D match, TRBD1 (5 bases). The CDR3 has 14 amino acids. Germline CDR1 SGHNT, CDR2 YYREEE (reference sequence). Trimming removed 2 bases at V and 4 bases at J, with 10 bases between. This chain's CDR3 is CASSFNGGNQPQHF. The CDR3 nucleotides are TGTGCCAGCAGCTTTAACGGGGGAAATCAGCCCCAGCATTTT.

The chain couples TRBV19 to TRBJ1-4; the D is unclear. The V end was cut by 6 bases, the J end by 4 bases, with 15 bases between. The V gene's germline CDR1 is LNHDA and CDR2 SQIVND (reference sequence). The CDR3 is made up of 15 amino acids. CDR3 nucleotide sequence: TGTGCCAGTAGACCTCTCGACCAGAGTAATGAAAAACTGTTTTTT. It encodes CASRPLDQSNEKLFF.

V and J are TRBV20-1 and TRBJ2-3; 8 bases align to TRBD2. In germline, CDR1 is DFQATT, CDR2 SNEGSKA (reference sequence). This CDR3 region has 14 residues. V gave up 0 bases and J gave up 4 bases; unmatched junction bases: 3. The CDR3 region is CSARDTAGADTQYF. The CDR3 DNA follows: TGCAGTGCTAGAGATACAGCGGGAGCAGATACGCAGTATTTT.

The chain is built from TRBV4-1 and TRBJ2-4, with 7 bases fitting TRBD2. Trimming at V came to 3 bases and at J to 8 bases, leaving 16 bases not matched to a gene. CDR3 length equals 17 residues. Germline V gene lookup returns CDR1 MGHRA and CDR2 YSYEKL. The CDR3 sequence: CASSHGPGSSGRDIQYF. In DNA, the CDR3 is TGCGCCAGCAGCCATGGACCGGGATCCTCAGGGAGGGACATTCAGTACTTC.

DNA of the CDR3: TGTGCCAGCAGCCCAGATCGACAGGGACTCCGCTCTGGGGCCAACGTCCTGACTTTC. Translation: CASSPDRQGLRSGANVLTF. V is TRBV12-3 or TRBV12-4 and J is TRBJ2-6; D might be TRBD1 (7 bases). The CDR3 totals 19 residues. The V and J ends lost 6 bases and 0 bases respectively, with 21 bases between them.

For this clonotype: One junction end does not reproduce the germline sequence, and a read error may be involved. V and J are TRBV30 and TRBJ2-3; the D gene is possibly TRBD1 (7 bases). Germline V gives CDR1 GTSNPN, CDR2 SVGIG (reference sequence). The CDR3 runs 15 residues. In DNA form, the CDR3 reads TGTGCCTGGGGGGGTGGAGGGGACAGCATAGATACGCAGTATTTT. This encodes CAWGGGGDSIDTQYF.

The rearrangement uses TRBV6-5 and TRBJ2-3; D not resolved. The CDR3 loop spans 14 amino acids. In germline, CDR1 is MNHEY, CDR2 SVGAGI. The germline V and J ends were trimmed by 0 bases and 0 bases, with 4 bases remaining between them. Here the CDR3 reads CASSYSFSTDTQYF. For the CDR3, the DNA is TGTGCCAGCAGTTACTCTTTTAGCACAGATACGCAGTATTTT.

The rearrangement joins TRBV5-1 to TRBJ2-1; 12 bases agree with TRBD1. The CDR3 is made up of 15 amino acids. The V and J ends lost 3 bases and 8 bases, in that order; junction bases with no gene match: 6. The germline V gene has CDR1 SGHRS and CDR2 YFSETQ. This CDR3 reads CASSSLGTGGHEQFF. Written as DNA, the CDR3 is TGCGCCAGCAGCTCCCTCGGGACAGGGGGCCATGAGCAGTTCTTC. Complete variable domain (other parts from reference TRBV5-1 and TRBJ2-1): KAGVTQTPRYLIKTRGQQVTLSCSPISGHRSVSWYQQTPGQGLQFLFEYFSETQRNKGNFPGRFSGRQFSNSRSEMNVSTLELGDSALYLCASSSLGTGGHEQFFGPGTRLTVL.

The chain employs TRBV20-1 and TRBJ2-1; 9 positions agree with TRBD2. The V gene's germline CDR1 is DFQATT and CDR2 SNEGSKA (reference sequence). Trimming at V came to 6 bases and at J to 4 bases, leaving 10 bases not matched to a gene. The CDR3 has 15 residues. CDR3 in DNA: TGCAGTGCCCAGGGTAGTAGCGGGGGTTACAATGAGCAGTTCTTC. It is translated as CSAQGSSGGYNEQFF.